The clone carrying this T cell receptor beta chain was detected a few times. The sample belongs to a study of blood T cell repertoires in COVID-19. Background on the study: The origin of the acute and convalescent COVID-19 samples was the United States, Italy and Spain. In each case, the material was cDNA or gDNA derived from T cells, B-cell-depleted T cells, or PBMCs.

The germline CDR1 and CDR2 sequences are LNHDA and SQIVND (reference sequence). V dropped 5 bases and J dropped 4 bases, with 17 bases sitting between them. The CDR3 extends over 16 amino acids. Original analysis: Quantification of nucleated cells was approximated via reference gene primer amplification. Measured with immunoSEQ multiplex PCR; TCRdb has only the in-frame clones, and not every one. V, J and clone size were drawn from that table, and D and trimming were deduced from the DNA. The table records approximately 170,000 clones, about four fifths of them present only once. Material for sequencing was peripheral blood. This receptor was obtained from a woman of 80 years or more with active or convalescent COVID-19. The genes are TRBV19 and TRBJ2-2; weak D call: TRBD1 (8 bases). CDR3 nucleotide sequence: TGTGCCAGTAGTCCTCGACAGGGGAGGGGCACCGGGGAGCTGTTTTTT. Translating gives CASSPRQGRGTGELFF.